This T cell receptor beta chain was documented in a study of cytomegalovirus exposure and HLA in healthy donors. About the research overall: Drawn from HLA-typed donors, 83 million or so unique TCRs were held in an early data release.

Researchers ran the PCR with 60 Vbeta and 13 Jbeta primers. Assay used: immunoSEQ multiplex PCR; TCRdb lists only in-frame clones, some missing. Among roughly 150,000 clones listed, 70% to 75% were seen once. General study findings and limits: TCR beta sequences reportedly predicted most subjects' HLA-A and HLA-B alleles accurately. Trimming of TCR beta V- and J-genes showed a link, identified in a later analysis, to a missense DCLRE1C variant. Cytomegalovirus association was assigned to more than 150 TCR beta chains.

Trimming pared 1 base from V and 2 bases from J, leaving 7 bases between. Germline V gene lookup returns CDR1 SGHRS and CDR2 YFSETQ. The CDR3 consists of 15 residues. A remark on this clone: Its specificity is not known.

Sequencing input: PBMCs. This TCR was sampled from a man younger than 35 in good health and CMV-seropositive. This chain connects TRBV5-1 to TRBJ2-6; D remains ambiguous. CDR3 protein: CASSLTSAGANVLTF. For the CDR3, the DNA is TGCGCCAGCAGCTTGACCTCGGCTGGGGCCAACGTCCTGACTTTC.